These 30 T cell receptor beta chains were sequenced from one sample in a study of blood T cell repertoires in COVID-19. Profiled with immunoSEQ multiplex PCR; TCRdb holds only in-frame clones, not every one. The profile shows some 200,000 clones, approximately 84% of them singletons. The sample comprised peripheral blood. The receptors derive from a man aged 50 to 59 who had recovered from COVID-19.

This chain joins TRBV19 and TRBJ2-2; 9 nucleotides align to TRBD2. In germline, CDR1 is LNHDA, CDR2 SQIVND (reference sequence). Trimming removed 1 base from V and 1 base from J; junction bases left unmatched: 4. The CDR3 has 17 residues. CDR3 sequence: CASSIVASGVNTGELFF. Here the CDR3 DNA reads TGTGCCAGTAGTATAGTTGCTAGCGGGGTGAACACCGGGGAGCTGTTTTTT.

V usage is TRBV6-1 and J usage is TRBJ2-1, with 7 bases lining up with TRBD1. This CDR3 is built from 15 residues. The trim removed 2 bases at V and 1 base at J, leaving 2 bases unmatched. Per germline, CDR1 MNHNS and CDR2 SASEGT. Here the CDR3 reads CASSELGQSYNEQFF. The DNA for the CDR3 is TGTGCCAGCAGTGAATTGGGACAGTCCTACAATGAGCAGTTCTTC.

The rearrangement joins TRBV5-1 to TRBJ2-1, with 9 bases that match TRBD2. The CDR3 loop spans 17 amino acids. Germline CDR1 SGHRS, CDR2 YFSETQ. Unmatched junction bases numbered 14, after V lost 3 bases and J lost 7 bases. CDR3 DNA: TGCGCCAGCAGCTCGAGGGCGGGAGGGGACCCTAAGAATGAGCAGTTCTTC. Protein sequence: CASSSRAGGDPKNEQFF. The whole variable domain, remainder taken from reference TRBV5-1 and TRBJ2-1, is KAGVTQTPRYLIKTRGQQVTLSCSPISGHRSVSWYQQTPGQGLQFLFEYFSETQRNKGNFPGRFSGRQFSNSRSEMNVSTLELGDSALYLCASSSRAGGDPKNEQFFGPGTRLTVL.

The genes are TRBV9 and TRBJ1-6; TRBD1 matches at 10 bases. Germline V gene lookup returns CDR1 SGDLS and CDR2 YYNGEE. Trimming cost V 4 bases and J 13 bases; bases outside gene matches: 5. The CDR3 loop spans 13 amino acids. CDR3 residues: CASSPGQGSPLHF. The CDR3 nucleotides read TGTGCCAGCAGCCCGGGACAGGGGTCTCCCCTCCACTTT.

This clone qualifies as medium-sized. The chain uses TRBV28 and TRBJ2-7; 7 nucleotides line up with TRBD2. Losses at the gene ends were 5 bases for V and 2 bases for J; bases not matched to a gene: 6. CDR1 and CDR2 from the germline V gene are MDHEN and SYDVKM. The CDR3 has 14 residues. This chain's CDR3 is CASSDTSVPYEQYF. CDR3 coding DNA: TGTGCCAGCAGTGATACTAGCGTGCCCTACGAGCAGTACTTC. Full variable domain (outside the CDR3, taken from reference TRBV28 and TRBJ2-7): DVKVTQSSRYLVKRTGEKVFLECVQDMDHENMFWYRQDPGLGLRLIYFSYDVKMKEKGDIPEGYSVSREKKERFSLILESASTNQTSMYLCASSDTSVPYEQYFGPGTRLTVT.

This clone was observed a few times. The V and J genes are TRBV18 and TRBJ1-3; possible D gene TRBD1, 5 bases. Germline CDR1 and CDR2: KGHSH and LQKENI. Trimming took 2 bases from V and 4 from J, leaving 15 bases between them. This CDR3 comprises 16 residues. CDR3 residues: CASSPISSRGGNTIYF. The CDR3, as DNA: TGTGCCAGCTCACCAATTTCATCTAGGGGCGGAAACACCATATATTTT.

The gene calls are TRBV6-5 and TRBJ1-1; D is perhaps TRBD1 (6 bases). V was clipped by 7 bases and J by 3 bases, with 15 bases between them. Germline values: CDR1 MNHEY, CDR2 SVGAGI. The CDR3 consists of 14 residues. The DNA of the CDR3 is TGTGCCAGCATCAGGGGTAATTGGGACACTGAAGCTTTCTTT. It translates to CASIRGNWDTEAFF.

This chain links TRBV5-1 with TRBJ2-2; possible D gene TRBD2, 5 bases. Germline CDR1 SGHRS, CDR2 YFSETQ. The CDR3 loop spans 15 amino acids. Trimming cost V 7 bases and J 3 bases, with 16 bases left between them. The DNA of the CDR3 is TGCGCCAGCGCGCTTGGGGTGGGAGACACCGGGGAGCTGTTTTTT. Translated: CASALGVGDTGELFF. The full variable domain, with the rest looked up from reference TRBV5-1 and TRBJ2-2, is KAGVTQTPRYLIKTRGQQVTLSCSPISGHRSVSWYQQTPGQGLQFLFEYFSETQRNKGNFPGRFSGRQFSNSRSEMNVSTLELGDSALYLCASALGVGDTGELFFGEGSRLTVL.

The genes are TRBV5-1 and TRBJ1-6; D remains unclear. V was clipped by 3 bases and J by 16 bases, with 11 bases between them. In germline, CDR1 is SGHRS, CDR2 YFSETQ. The CDR3 length is 11 residues. In nucleotides, the CDR3 is TGCGCCAGCAGCTCAAGCGGAACTCTCCACTTT. Encoded protein: CASSSSGTLHF.

This chain connects TRBV29-1 to TRBJ2-7; 10 nucleotides line up with TRBD1. Per the germline V gene, CDR1 is SQVTM and CDR2 is ANQGSEA. Trimming took 1 base from V and 3 from J; bases not matched to a gene: 3. The CDR3 runs to 14 residues. CDR3 in DNA: TGCAGCGTTGAAGGACGGGACAGGGGCTACGAGCAGTACTTC. It translates to CSVEGRDRGYEQYF.

With respect to this clone: At one end, the junction sequence differs from germline, possibly due to a read error. The chain recombines TRBV5-1 with TRBJ2-7, with D possibly TRBD1 on 6 matching bases. CDR1 is SGHRS and CDR2 is YFSETQ in the germline V gene. There are 14 residues in the CDR3. CDR3 bases: TGCGCCAGCAGCTTTGCCAGGGGCTCCCACGAGCAGTACTTC. Encoded protein: CASSFARGSHEQYF.

The chain uses TRBV7-9 and TRBJ1-2, with 7 bases matching TRBD1. The germline CDR1 and CDR2 sequences are SEHNR and FQNEAQ (reference sequence). Unmatched junction bases numbered 14, after V lost 3 bases and J lost 4 bases. The CDR3 contains 17 residues. The CDR3 here is CASSLGLDSGQPYGYTF. The CDR3 coding sequence is TGTGCCAGCAGCTTGGGCCTCGACTCGGGACAGCCCTATGGCTACACCTTC.

The chain carries TRBV6-6 and TRBJ2-7; 8 nucleotides match TRBD2. V shed 7 bases and J 6 bases; nucleotides not matched to a gene: 17. The CDR3 has 16 residues. Germline V lookup: CDR1 MNHNY, CDR2 SVGAGI (reference sequence). CDR3 sequence reads: CASTRGGSGRSGEQYF. In DNA, the CDR3 is TGTGCCAGCACCCGGGGCGGGAGCGGGAGATCGGGCGAGCAGTACTTC.

The sample holds a few counts of this clone. The CDR3 region has the DNA TGTGCCAGCAGCTTAGGTGAGCGAGATCACGAGCAGTACTTC. It codes for CASSLGERDHEQYF. V gene TRBV11-2 combines with J gene TRBJ2-7; no firm D call. V was pared by 1 base and J by 5 bases, with 12 bases between. The CDR3 has 14 amino acids. CDR1 is SGHAT, CDR2 FQNNGV, per germline.

This clone has more than one count but fewer than ten. The chain has TRBV27 and TRBJ2-7; 7 nucleotides line up with TRBD1. This CDR3 is 15 amino acids long. Germline CDR1 reads MNHEY; CDR2 reads SMNVEV (reference sequence). V lost 3 bases to trimming and J lost 4 bases; unmatched junction nucleotides: 9. In DNA form, the CDR3 reads TGTGCCAGCAGTTTTTCCGGGACAGCAGTTTACGAGCAGTACTTC. It is translated as CASSFSGTAVYEQYF.

The V gene is TRBV2, the J gene TRBJ2-1; 8 nucleotides align to TRBD2. Germline-derived CDR1 and CDR2 are SNHLY and FYNNEI. Trimming removed 7 bases from V and 4 bases from J; junction bases left unmatched: 9. This CDR3 contains 15 residues. In DNA form, the CDR3 reads TGTGCCAGCACCCAGCGGGAGATGAAATACAATGAGCAGTTCTTC. It specifies CASTQREMKYNEQFF.

This rearrangement joins TRBV5-1 to TRBJ1-4; no definite D call. The V end was cut by 1 base, the J end by 0 bases, with 7 bases between. Germline values: CDR1 SGHRS, CDR2 YFSETQ. The CDR3 sequence is 15 residues long. CDR3: CASSLSTATNEKLFF. The CDR3 DNA sequence: TGCGCCAGCAGCTTGTCTACAGCAACTAATGAAAAACTGTTTTTT. The full variable domain, its missing parts supplied by reference TRBV5-1 and TRBJ1-4, is KAGVTQTPRYLIKTRGQQVTLSCSPISGHRSVSWYQQTPGQGLQFLFEYFSETQRNKGNFPGRFSGRQFSNSRSEMNVSTLELGDSALYLCASSLSTATNEKLFFGSGTQLSVL.

The gene calls are TRBV28 and TRBJ2-3; D may be TRBD2 (5 bases). CDR1 and CDR2 from the germline V gene are MDHEN and SYDVKM. The CDR3 is made up of 14 amino acids. V lost 7 bases to trimming and J lost 0 bases, with 11 bases between them. As DNA, the CDR3 is TGTGCCAGCAATCTAGCCGGGAGCACAGATACGCAGTATTTT. This codes for CASNLAGSTDTQYF.

The chain is built from TRBV15 and TRBJ2-1, with TRBD2 identical over 9 bases. Germline CDR1 reads LNHNV; CDR2 reads YYDKDF (reference sequence). V gave up 0 bases and J gave up 0 bases; unmatched junction bases: 6. The CDR3 loop spans 18 amino acids. Written as DNA, the CDR3 is TGTGCCACCAGCAGAGATAAAACTAGCGGGTTCTCCTACAATGAGCAGTTCTTC. Encoded protein: CATSRDKTSGFSYNEQFF. The full variable domain, with the rest looked up from reference TRBV15 and TRBJ2-1, is DAMVIQNPRYQVTQFGKPVTLSCSQTLNHNVMYWYQQKSSQAPKLLFHYYDKDFNNEADTPDNFQSRRPNTSFCFLDIRSPGLGDTAMYLCATSRDKTSGFSYNEQFFGPGTRLTVL.

The chain employs TRBV19 and TRBJ2-7; 9 bases align to TRBD1. The CDR3 extends over 14 amino acids. The germline V gene has CDR1 LNHDA and CDR2 SQIVND (reference sequence). V shed 6 bases and J 2 bases; nucleotides not matched to a gene: 5. CDR3 sequence: CASRFRTGAYEQYF. For the CDR3, the DNA is TGTGCCAGTAGATTCCGGACAGGGGCCTACGAGCAGTACTTC.

The chain couples TRBV27 to TRBJ2-1, with 12 bases identical to TRBD2. Germline trimming cut 4 bases from V and 4 bases from J; bases unmatched to any gene: 8. This CDR3 region has 17 residues. The germline V gene encodes CDR1 MNHEY and CDR2 SMNVEV (reference sequence). CDR3 in amino acids: CASSSRTSGATYNEQFF. The CDR3 nucleotides are TGTGCCAGCAGTTCAAGGACTAGCGGGGCGACTTACAATGAGCAGTTCTTC.

V is TRBV24-1 and J is TRBJ2-5; D is ambiguous. Trimming took off 5 bases at V and 5 bases at J, with 8 bases between the two ends. The CDR3 consists of 12 residues. In germline, CDR1 is KGHDR, CDR2 SFDVKD. The CDR3 region is CATSAGRETQYF. The CDR3 DNA sequence: TGTGCCACCAGTGCTGGTCGGGAGACCCAGTACTTC.

The chain uses TRBV5-4 and TRBJ1-1; D might be TRBD1 (5 bases). Germline CDR1 SGHNT, CDR2 YYREEE (reference sequence). This CDR3 is built from 14 residues. Trimming cost V 3 bases and J 5 bases, with 14 bases left between them. Here the CDR3 DNA reads TGTGCCAGCAGCTCCCCTGGACATAGGACTGAAGCTTTCTTT. As protein: CASSSPGHRTEAFF. The full variable domain, completed using reference TRBV5-4 and TRBJ1-1, is ETGVTQSPTHLIKTRGQQVTLRCSSQSGHNTVSWYQQALGQGPQFIFQYYREEENGRGNFPPRFSGLQFPNYSSELNVNALELDDSALYLCASSSPGHRTEAFFGQGTRLTVV.

The chain carries TRBV5-5 and TRBJ1-4, with TRBD1 identical over 9 bases. The CDR3 has 15 residues. Germline CDR1 is SGHKS and CDR2 is YYEKEE (reference sequence). Trimming at V came to 4 bases and at J to 5 bases, leaving 6 bases not matched to a gene. The DNA for the CDR3 is TGTGCCAGCAGCCCAGAGGACAGGGGAAATGAAAAACTGTTTTTT. It is translated as CASSPEDRGNEKLFF.

The chain joins TRBV13 to TRBJ2-1, with 7 bases aligning to TRBD2. The CDR3 spans 19 residues. CDR1 and CDR2 (germline): PRHDT, FYEKMQ (reference sequence). The J segment lost 3 bases and the V segment lost 5 bases, leaving 19 bases of the junction unmatched. CDR3 loop: CASSTAGGSWGGVYNEQFF. For the CDR3, the DNA is TGTGCCAGCAGCACAGCTGGTGGGTCTTGGGGGGGAGTCTACAATGAGCAGTTCTTC.

The gene calls are TRBV19 and TRBJ2-3, with 7 bases lining up with TRBD2. CDR3 length: 15 amino acids. The J segment lost 5 bases and the V segment lost 2 bases, leaving 7 bases of the junction unmatched. In germline, CDR1 is LNHDA, CDR2 SQIVND (reference sequence). CDR3 nucleotide sequence: TGTGCCAGTAGTATATTGGGGGGGAGTAAAGATACGCAGTATTTT. Protein product: CASSILGGSKDTQYF.

The chain employs TRBV20-1 and TRBJ1-1, with D hard to call. The CDR3 loop spans 11 amino acids. Germline CDR1 reads DFQATT; CDR2 reads SNEGSKA (reference sequence). V was cut by 8 bases and J by 1 base, with 8 bases left in between. CDR3 nucleotide sequence: TGCAGTTCGATCGGGAACACTGAAGCTTTCTTT. Translating it yields CSSIGNTEAFF.

The V gene is TRBV6-5, the J gene TRBJ1-1; D is unclear. CDR1 and CDR2 (germline): MNHEY, SVGAGI. Deletions cut 6 bases from V and 1 base from J, with 15 bases between. The CDR3 is 15 amino acids. This chain's CDR3 is CASSTRTLKNTEAFF. The CDR3 coding sequence is TGTGCCAGCAGCACTAGGACCCTCAAGAACACTGAAGCTTTCTTT.

J is TRBJ2-5 and V is TRBV19, with 11 bases that match TRBD2. CDR3 length: 15 residues. The germline V gene encodes CDR1 LNHDA and CDR2 SQIVND (reference sequence). The V and J ends lost 9 bases and 5 bases, in that order; junction bases with no gene match: 11. CDR3 bases: TGTGCCAGCGGAACCCCGGCTAGCGGGAGGGAGACCCAGTACTTC. Encoded protein: CASGTPASGRETQYF.

J is TRBJ2-5 and V is TRBV30, with 11 bases lining up with TRBD2. Unmatched junction bases numbered 9, after V lost 0 bases and J lost 0 bases. From germline, CDR1 is GTSNPN and CDR2 SVGIG (reference sequence). The CDR3 covers 18 residues. DNA for the CDR3: TGTGCCTGGAGTGTATTTTCGGGACTAGCGGCAAACCAAGAGACCCAGTACTTC. Its translation: CAWSVFSGLAANQETQYF.